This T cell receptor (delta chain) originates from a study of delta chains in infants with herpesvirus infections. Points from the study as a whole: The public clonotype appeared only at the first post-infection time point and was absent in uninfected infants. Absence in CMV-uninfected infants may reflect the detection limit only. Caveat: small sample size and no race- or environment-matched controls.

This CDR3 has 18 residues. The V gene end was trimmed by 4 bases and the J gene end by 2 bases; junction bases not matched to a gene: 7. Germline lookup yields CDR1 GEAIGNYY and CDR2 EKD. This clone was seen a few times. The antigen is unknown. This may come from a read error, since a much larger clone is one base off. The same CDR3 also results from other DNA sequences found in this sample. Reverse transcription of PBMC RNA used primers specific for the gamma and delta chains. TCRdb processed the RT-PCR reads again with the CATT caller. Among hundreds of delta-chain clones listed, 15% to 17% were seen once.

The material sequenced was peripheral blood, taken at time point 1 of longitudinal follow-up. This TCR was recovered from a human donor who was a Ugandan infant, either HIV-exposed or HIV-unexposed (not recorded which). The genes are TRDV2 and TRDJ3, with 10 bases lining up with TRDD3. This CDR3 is CACDILGDPTWDTRQMFF. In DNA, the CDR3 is TGTGCCTGTGATATACTGGGGGATCCAACCTGGGACACCCGACAGATGTTTTTC.